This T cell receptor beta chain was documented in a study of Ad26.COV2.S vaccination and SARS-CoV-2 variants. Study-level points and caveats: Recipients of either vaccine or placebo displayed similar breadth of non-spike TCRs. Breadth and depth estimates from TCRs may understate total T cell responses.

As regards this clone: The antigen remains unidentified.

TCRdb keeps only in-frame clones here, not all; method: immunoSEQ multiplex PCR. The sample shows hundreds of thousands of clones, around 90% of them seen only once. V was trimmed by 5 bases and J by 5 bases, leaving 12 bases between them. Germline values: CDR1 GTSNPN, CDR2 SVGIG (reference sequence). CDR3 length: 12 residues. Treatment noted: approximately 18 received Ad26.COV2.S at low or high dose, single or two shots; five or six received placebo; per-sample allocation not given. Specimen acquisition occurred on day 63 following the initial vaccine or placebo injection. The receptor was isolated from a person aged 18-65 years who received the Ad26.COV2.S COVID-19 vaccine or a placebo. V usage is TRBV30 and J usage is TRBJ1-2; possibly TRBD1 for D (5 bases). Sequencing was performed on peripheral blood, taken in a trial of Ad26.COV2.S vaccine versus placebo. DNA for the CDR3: TGTGCCTGGCCTCGAGGGGCATATGGCTACACCTTC. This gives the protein CAWPRGAYGYTF.